The next 25 T cell receptor beta chains were all read from a single sample in a study of chemoradiotherapy in HPV16-positive cancers. Generated by immunoSEQ multiplex PCR, the TCRdb table keeps only in-frame clones and is missing some. This table holds roughly 40,000 clones, roughly 77% found once. The starting material was blood, obtained from a patient who underwent chemoradiotherapy. Source of these receptors: a human donor with HPV-associated anogenital cancer.

V usage is TRBV7-3 and J usage is TRBJ2-2; D unclear. Between the trimmed V and J ends, which lost 5 bases and 1 base, there was a span of 5 bases. The CDR3 extends over 13 amino acids. Germline CDR1 is SGHTA and CDR2 is FQGTGA. The CDR3: CASSPMNTGELFF. The CDR3 DNA reads as TGTGCCAGCAGCCCAATGAACACCGGGGAGCTGTTTTTT.

This clone was observed a few times. The chain recombines TRBV4-1 with TRBJ1-1; D call uncertain. The V end lost 3 bases, the J end lost 4 bases, and 15 bases lay between the germline ends. The CDR3 is made up of 15 amino acids. The germline gives CDR1 MGHRA, CDR2 YSYEKL. The DNA of the CDR3 is TGCGCCAGCAGCCAGGCCTTGGGGAGGACCACTGAAGCTTTCTTT. It is translated as CASSQALGRTTEAFF.

The V gene is TRBV9, the J gene TRBJ1-1; D gene ambiguous. From germline, CDR1 is SGDLS and CDR2 YYNGEE. V dropped 0 bases and J dropped 1 base, with 7 bases sitting between them. CDR3 length equals 14 residues. The CDR3 is CASSVERRNTEAFF. DNA for the CDR3: TGTGCCAGCAGCGTAGAGCGTCGGAACACTGAAGCTTTCTTT.

This clone is classed as medium-sized (0.01 to 0.1%). The rearrangement links TRBV7-9 to TRBJ2-5; D call uncertain. The V and J ends lost 4 bases and 2 bases respectively, with 11 bases between them. CDR3 size: 14 residues. In germline, CDR1 is SEHNR, CDR2 FQNEAQ (reference sequence). The CDR3 region is CASSSSGSQETQYF. The CDR3 nucleotides are TGTGCCAGCAGCTCCTCCGGGTCACAAGAGACCCAGTACTTC.

The chain's CDR3 is CASMRQPNTEAFF. CDR3 sequence (DNA): TGTGCCAGCATGAGACAGCCGAACACTGAAGCTTTCTTT. The chain is built from TRBV6-1 and TRBJ1-1; tentative D call: TRBD1 (5 bases). The V gene's germline CDR1 is MNHNS and CDR2 SASEGT. The CDR3 covers 13 residues. V was pared by 7 bases and J by 1 base, with 10 bases between.

The V gene is TRBV9, the J gene TRBJ2-2; possibly TRBD2 for D (5 bases). Trimming pared 5 bases from V and 4 bases from J, leaving 9 bases between. This CDR3 has 13 residues. CDR1 is SGDLS and CDR2 is YYNGEE in the germline V gene. This chain's CDR3 is CASSEDFTGELFF. CDR3 bases: TGTGCCAGCAGTGAGGACTTCACCGGGGAGCTGTTTTTT.

The genes are TRBV18 and TRBJ1-5, with D hard to call. The germline V gene has CDR1 KGHSH and CDR2 LQKENI. Trimming cost V 5 bases and J 5 bases, with 7 bases left between them. This CDR3 has 12 residues. As DNA, the CDR3 is TGTGCCAGCTCAACTACAGATCAGCCCCAGCATTTT. Protein sequence: CASSTTDQPQHF.

The chain joins TRBV10-2 to TRBJ2-2; D tentatively reads TRBD1 or TRBD2 (5 bases each). The germline V gene has CDR1 WSHSY and CDR2 SAAADI. The CDR3 contains 16 residues. The V end was cut by 6 bases, the J end by 6 bases, with 20 bases between. DNA of the CDR3: TGCGCCAGCAGCTCCCTCGCAGGGCGAGGGGCCGGGGAGCTGTTTTTT. As protein: CASSSLAGRGAGELFF.

The J gene is TRBJ2-2, the V gene TRBV6-6; 7 nucleotides line up with TRBD1. The V and J ends lost 9 bases and 0 bases, in that order; junction bases with no gene match: 4. This CDR3 is 14 amino acids long. Germline lookup yields CDR1 MNHNY and CDR2 SVGAGI (reference sequence). The CDR3 is CASTGTANTGELFF. In nucleotides, the CDR3 is TGTGCCAGTACAGGGACAGCGAACACCGGGGAGCTGTTTTTT.

This sequence joins TRBV7-9 and TRBJ2-1; the D is unclear. CDR1 is SEHNR, CDR2 FQNEAQ, per germline (reference sequence). The CDR3 sequence is 12 residues long. V dropped 0 bases and J dropped 9 bases, with 6 bases sitting between them. CDR3 DNA sequence: TGTGCCAGCAGCTTAGCGGTCGGTGAGCAGTTCTTC. Amino acid sequence: CASSLAVGEQFF.

This clone showed up just a few times. This chain links TRBV7-2 with TRBJ1-5, with D possibly matching TRBD1 (5 bases). CDR3 size: 14 residues. CDR1 is SGHTA, CDR2 FQGNSA, per germline. V was cut by 1 base and J by 6 bases, with 10 bases left in between. The CDR3 region has the DNA TGTGCCAGCAGCTTAGTAGGGACCGGTCAGCCCCAGCATTTT. Translation: CASSLVGTGQPQHF.

CDR3 sequence: CASVRDSYNEQFF. In DNA, the CDR3 is TGTGCCTCAGTGAGGGACAGCTACAATGAGCAGTTCTTC. V and J are TRBV7-2 and TRBJ2-1; 7 nucleotides match TRBD1. From germline, CDR1 is SGHTA and CDR2 FQGNSA. The V and J ends lost 11 bases and 3 bases, in that order; junction bases with no gene match: 7. The CDR3 contains 13 residues.

The chain is built from TRBV20-1 and TRBJ1-2; a possible D gene is TRBD1 (5 bases). Trimming removed 5 bases at V and 8 bases at J, with 12 bases between. Germline CDR1 is DFQATT and CDR2 is SNEGSKA (reference sequence). This CDR3 comprises 11 residues. The CDR3 region is CSAGLGEGYTF. The CDR3 nucleotides are TGCAGTGCTGGCCTGGGGGAAGGCTACACCTTC.

This clone was detected a few times. V usage is TRBV7-9 and J usage is TRBJ1-1, with D perhaps matching TRBD1 (6 bases). This CDR3 has 12 residues. The V gene lost 5 bases and the J gene lost 8 bases, with 12 bases spanning the gap. The germline CDR1 and CDR2 sequences are SEHNR and FQNEAQ (reference sequence). The CDR3 is CASSTGGQEAFF. CDR3 nucleotide sequence: TGTGCCAGCAGCACGGGCGGACAGGAAGCTTTCTTT.

This clone appeared a few times. The chain is built from TRBV19 and TRBJ1-1, with TRBD1 as a possible D gene (6 bases). Germline V gene lookup returns CDR1 LNHDA and CDR2 SQIVND (reference sequence). The CDR3 length is 15 residues. V dropped 4 bases and J dropped 0 bases, with 12 bases sitting between them. The CDR3 region is CASSRGLLMNTEAFF. Here the CDR3 DNA reads TGTGCCAGTAGTAGGGGGCTCCTCATGAACACTGAAGCTTTCTTT.

This rearrangement joins TRBV5-6 to TRBJ2-7; TRBD1 matches at 10 bases. The CDR3 contains 15 residues. Trimming at V came to 5 bases and at J to 0 bases, leaving 5 bases not matched to a gene. Germline lookup yields CDR1 SGHDT and CDR2 YYEEEE. This chain's CDR3 is CASRRGQGISYEQYF. In DNA, the CDR3 is TGTGCCAGCAGGCGGGGACAGGGGATCTCCTACGAGCAGTACTTC.

This chain links TRBV5-1 with TRBJ2-6, with 8 bases lining up with TRBD1. The junction had 8 bases not matched to a gene; V was cut back by 2 bases and J by 1 base. This CDR3 is built from 18 residues. Germline V gene lookup returns CDR1 SGHRS and CDR2 YFSETQ. The chain's CDR3 is CASSLLGQGWSGANVLTF. The CDR3 DNA sequence: TGCGCCAGCAGCTTACTCGGACAGGGATGGTCTGGGGCCAACGTCCTGACTTTC.

The chain employs TRBV5-1 and TRBJ2-1; no firm D call. The V end lost 4 bases, the J end lost 5 bases, and 10 bases lay between the germline ends. CDR3 length: 13 amino acids. In germline, CDR1 is SGHRS, CDR2 YFSETQ. The CDR3 coding sequence is TGCGCCAGCAGCGCTCAGGCTAACAATGAGCAGTTCTTC. Its translation is CASSAQANNEQFF.

The chain employs TRBV30 and TRBJ2-5; D is ambiguous. Germline V lookup: CDR1 GTSNPN, CDR2 SVGIG (reference sequence). Trimming removed 5 bases from V and 5 bases from J, with 12 bases in between. The CDR3 totals 12 residues. CDR3 bases: TGTGCCTGGGGCCGGATCGCGGAGACCCAGTACTTC. It translates to CAWGRIAETQYF.

The chain carries TRBV9 and TRBJ1-1; D is uncertain. With 3 bases removed from V and 1 base from J, the gap between germline ends came to 4 bases. Germline loops: CDR1 SGDLS, CDR2 YYNGEE. The CDR3 loop spans 12 amino acids. The CDR3: CASSAWNTEAFF. DNA of the CDR3: TGTGCCAGCAGCGCCTGGAACACTGAAGCTTTCTTT.

A few counts support this clone. The gene calls are TRBV10-3 and TRBJ2-3; 7 positions match TRBD2. The CDR3 loop spans 14 amino acids. V lost 11 bases, J lost 5 bases, and 13 bases stayed unmatched. Per germline, CDR1 ENHRY and CDR2 SYGVKD. This CDR3 reads CASERGPRGDTQYF. For the CDR3, the DNA is TGTGCCTCCGAGCGGGGTCCCCGGGGAGATACGCAGTATTTT.

The chain joins TRBV5-1 to TRBJ2-7; D not certain. The germline gives CDR1 SGHRS, CDR2 YFSETQ. V was cut by 0 bases and J by 0 bases, with 7 bases left in between. CDR3 length: 14 residues. Here the CDR3 DNA reads TGCGCCAGCAGCTTGGTTTCCAGCTCCTACGAGCAGTACTTC. The encoded protein is CASSLVSSSYEQYF.

V and J are TRBV2 and TRBJ2-5, with TRBD2 matching over 8 bases. CDR1 SNHLY and CDR2 FYNNEI come from the germline V gene. J gave up 4 bases and V 4 bases, and 5 bases lay outside the gene matches. The CDR3 totals 14 residues. DNA for the CDR3: TGTGCCAGCAGTGGACGGGGGGGCGGAGAGACCCAGTACTTC. This translates into CASSGRGGGETQYF.

This rearrangement joins TRBV11-2 to TRBJ2-3; 8 bases are a match to TRBD2. This CDR3 region has 17 residues. V shed 1 base, J shed 0 bases, and the junction held 6 bases outside the gene matches. Germline lookup yields CDR1 SGHAT and CDR2 FQNNGV. The CDR3 region is CASSLAPGGASTDTQYF. The CDR3, as DNA: TGTGCCAGCAGCTTAGCCCCGGGGGGGGCTAGCACAGATACGCAGTATTTT. The full variable domain, rest sourced from reference TRBV11-2 and TRBJ2-3, is EAGVAQSPRYKIIEKRQSVAFWCNPISGHATLYWYQQILGQGPKLLIQFQNNGVVDDSQLPKDRFSAERLKGVDSTLKIQPAKLEDSAVYLCASSLAPGGASTDTQYFGPGTRLTVL.

The chain recombines TRBV6-5 with TRBJ1-6; D gene ambiguous. V was trimmed by 4 bases and J by 8 bases, leaving 6 bases between them. The CDR3 runs 12 residues. Looked up from germline, CDR1 is MNHEY and CDR2 is SVGAGI. CDR3 sequence: CASSLPDSPLHF. CDR3 nucleotide sequence: TGTGCCAGCAGTTTACCCGATTCACCCCTCCACTTT.